Listed here is a single TCR beta chain. The data derive from a study of T-cell memory formation after mild COVID-19. From 5'RACE with constant-segment primers came TCR alpha and TCR beta cDNA libraries that carried sample barcodes and UMIs. One entry per CDR3 protein, called by TCRdb with MiXCR from the 5' RACE reads. The table includes roughly 100,000 distinct CDR3 sequences, 9.5% to 15% detected once. The specimen was PBMCs or a T cell subset sorted from them (not recorded which). This clonotype was sampled from an adult woman who had mild COVID-19 (a few samples of this study predate the infection). Cell type and time point are not known.

CDR3 DNA: TGTGCCAGCAGCCTCGGGAGGGATGAGCAGTTCTTC. Amino acid sequence: CASSLGRDEQFF. This sequence joins TRBV12-3 or TRBV12-4 and TRBJ2-1; TRBD2 agrees at 8 bases. The CDR3 consists of 12 residues. J gave up 8 bases and V 6 bases, and 3 bases lay outside the gene matches.